These 19 T cell receptor beta chains share one sample of origin, sequenced in a study of OX40 agonist ivuxolimab in advanced cancers. This table comes from immunoSEQ multiplex PCR, and its TCRdb copy is limited to in-frame clones, with some not included. The table includes approximately 100,000 clones, about 90% detected once. Source: CD4+ or CD8+ T cells sorted from blood, taken in a trial of the OX40 agonist ivuxolimab. These receptors all come from an adult with an advanced solid tumor such as melanoma, head and neck, liver or kidney cancer.

This clone was seen a few times. The chain couples TRBV7-3 to TRBJ2-2; D is perhaps TRBD2 (5 bases). The V end lost 3 bases, the J end lost 5 bases, and 10 bases lay between the germline ends. Germline V gene data show CDR1 as SGHTA and CDR2 as FQGTGA. The CDR3 is made up of 14 amino acids. CDR3 nucleotides: TGTGCCAGCAGCTTTTCCGGGAAAACCGGGGAGCTGTTTTTT. This translates into CASSFSGKTGELFF.

This chain links TRBV18 with TRBJ2-7, with TRBD1 identical over 7 bases. Germline CDR1 KGHSH, CDR2 LQKENI. The CDR3 is made up of 14 amino acids. Trimming took 3 bases from V and 0 from J; bases not matched to a gene: 2. Here the CDR3 DNA reads TGTGCCAGCTCACCGGACAGGAGCTCCTACGAGCAGTACTTC. Translated: CASSPDRSSYEQYF.

Details on this clone: A much larger clone differs from this one at a single base, so this may be a read error. This sequence joins TRBV11-3 and TRBJ2-7; no clear D gene. The V gene lost 1 base and the J gene lost 0 bases, with 1 base spanning the gap. The CDR3 is 12 residues long. Germline V CDR1 and CDR2: SGHNT, YENEEA. The CDR3 here is CASSLASYEQYF. DNA for the CDR3: TGTGCCAGCAGCTTAGCCTCCTACGAGCAGTACTTC.

The chain uses TRBV6-5 and TRBJ1-1; 7 bases are shared with TRBD1. Germline CDR1 MNHEY, CDR2 SVGAGI. The CDR3 runs to 14 residues. V shed 4 bases, J shed 6 bases, and the junction held 8 bases outside the gene matches. This CDR3 is CASSSLTGRAEAFF. The DNA of the CDR3 is TGTGCCAGCAGTTCGCTGACAGGGAGGGCTGAAGCTTTCTTT.

This rearrangement joins TRBV18 to TRBJ2-3, with D possibly TRBD2 on 6 matching bases. Germline V gene lookup returns CDR1 KGHSH and CDR2 LQKENI. The CDR3 contains 15 residues. With 0 bases removed from V and 1 base from J, the gap between germline ends came to 8 bases. This chain's CDR3 is CASSPPGLRTDTQYF. DNA for the CDR3: TGTGCCAGCTCACCACCGGGACTGCGCACAGATACGCAGTATTTT.

The rearrangement links TRBV4-2 to TRBJ1-4; D is unclear. Germline V gene lookup returns CDR1 LGHNA and CDR2 YNFKEQ. V shed 4 bases and J shed 4 bases, with 16 bases lying between them. The length of the CDR3 is 16 residues. CDR3 nucleotide sequence: TGTGCCAGCAGCCGCACCACCGGGGAGATTAATGAAAAACTGTTTTTT. Protein sequence: CASSRTTGEINEKLFF.

This clone showed up just a few times. The chain has TRBV30 and TRBJ1-2; D gene uncertain. The V gene lost 3 bases and the J gene lost 8 bases, with 16 bases spanning the gap. CDR1 and CDR2 from the germline V gene are GTSNPN and SVGIG (reference sequence). The CDR3 is 13 amino acids. This chain's CDR3 is CAWSYRAPRGYTF. The CDR3 DNA follows: TGTGCCTGGAGCTACCGGGCTCCAAGGGGCTACACCTTC. The variable domain in full, with the rest retrieved from reference TRBV30 and TRBJ1-2, is SQTIHQWPATLVQPVGSPLSLECTVEGTSNPNLYWYRQAAGRGLQLLFYSVGIGQISSEVPQNLSASRPQDRQFILSSKKLLLSDSGFYLCAWSYRAPRGYTFGSGTRLTVV.

This CDR3 is CASSIFDRQGGGGYTF. In nucleotides, the CDR3 is TGTGCCAGTAGTATCTTTGACAGACAGGGCGGCGGCGGCTACACCTTC. The chain carries TRBV19 and TRBJ1-2; 7 bases map to TRBD1. From germline, CDR1 is LNHDA and CDR2 SQIVND (reference sequence). The CDR3 sequence is 16 residues long. Unmatched junction bases numbered 15, after V lost 3 bases and J lost 8 bases.

This sequence joins TRBV4-1 and TRBJ2-1; 10 bases align to TRBD2. Germline V lookup: CDR1 MGHRA, CDR2 YSYEKL. There are 16 residues in the CDR3. The ends lost 2 bases at V and 8 bases at J; junction bases unmatched: 9. The DNA for the CDR3 is TGCGCCAGCAGCCAATACGAACTAGCGGGACGGCATGAGCAGTTCTTC. Protein sequence: CASSQYELAGRHEQFF.

V usage is TRBV11-3 and J usage is TRBJ2-1, with 7 nucleotides matching TRBD2. Per the germline V gene, CDR1 is SGHNT and CDR2 is YENEEA. CDR3 length: 15 amino acids. Trimming removed 6 bases from V and 4 bases from J; junction bases left unmatched: 9. This CDR3 reads CASSSSGGAYNEQFF. As DNA, the CDR3 is TGTGCCAGCAGTTCCTCGGGAGGTGCATACAATGAGCAGTTCTTC.

In DNA, the CDR3 is TGCGCCAGCAGTGTGGGCCTAGCGCCGAACTCCTACGAGCAGTACTTC. The encoded protein is CASSVGLAPNSYEQYF. This rearrangement joins TRBV5-1 to TRBJ2-7, with D maybe TRBD2 (6 bases). CDR1 is SGHRS, CDR2 YFSETQ, per germline. Trimming took off 5 bases at V and 0 bases at J, with 18 bases between the two ends. The CDR3 consists of 16 residues.

V usage is TRBV7-3 and J usage is TRBJ2-6; D uncertain. The CDR3 spans 15 residues. The germline gives CDR1 SGHTA, CDR2 FQGTGA. The V and J ends lost 4 bases and 0 bases respectively, with 7 bases between them. This chain's CDR3 is CASSSQVSGANVLTF. Written as DNA, the CDR3 is TGTGCCAGCAGCTCCCAGGTCTCTGGGGCCAACGTCCTGACTTTC.

The CDR3 region is CASSEGQYSEAFF. The CDR3 DNA sequence: TGTGCCAGCAGCGAGGGACAATACTCTGAAGCTTTCTTT. V usage is TRBV9 and J usage is TRBJ1-1, with a possible D match to TRBD1 (6 bases). The CDR3 is 13 residues long. Trimming pared 3 bases from V and 6 bases from J, leaving 12 bases between. Germline values: CDR1 SGDLS, CDR2 YYNGEE.

This sequence joins TRBV11-3 and TRBJ2-7; D might be TRBD1 (6 bases). Trimming removed 1 base from V and 2 bases from J, with 12 bases in between. Germline CDR1 reads SGHNT; CDR2 reads YENEEA. CDR3 length: 15 residues. In DNA form, the CDR3 reads TGTGCCAGCAGCTTAGGCAGGGGAGTGACCTACGAGCAGTACTTC. Translated, it gives CASSLGRGVTYEQYF.

The chain's CDR3 is CASSEGGRGPSGEAFF. In DNA form, the CDR3 reads TGTGCCAGCAGTGAAGGGGGTCGAGGGCCCAGTGGTGAAGCTTTCTTT. The V gene is TRBV2, the J gene TRBJ1-1, with no clear D. Between the trimmed V and J ends, which lost 1 base and 7 bases, there was a span of 19 bases. Germline-derived CDR1 and CDR2 are SNHLY and FYNNEI. The CDR3 length is 16 residues.

The chain uses TRBV9 and TRBJ1-4; 9 bases match TRBD1. The CDR3 contains 15 residues. With 4 bases clipped from V and 7 bases from J, the junction kept 8 bases outside the gene matches. From germline, CDR1 is SGDLS and CDR2 YYNGEE. This CDR3 is CASSPRTGESEKLFF. The CDR3 DNA reads TGTGCCAGCAGCCCTCGGACAGGGGAGAGTGAAAAACTGTTTTTT.

The gene calls are TRBV5-6 and TRBJ1-1; D possibly corresponds to TRBD1 (6 bases). Germline assignment: CDR1 SGHDT and CDR2 YYEEEE. Trimming removed 0 bases at V and 10 bases at J, with 10 bases between. This CDR3 is built from 12 residues. Here the CDR3 DNA reads TGTGCCAGCAGCTTGGACAGGGTTGGAGCTTTCTTT. Translated, it gives CASSLDRVGAFF.

The chain combines TRBV21-1 with TRBJ2-2; the table's D call TRBD2 went unverified against the DNA. TRBV21-1 is annotated as a pseudogene. This CDR3 has 19 residues. CDR3 nucleotides: TGTGCCAGCAGCAACGTCACCAAGGTCGAACTACCCGACACCGGGGAGCTGTTTTTT. Translating gives CASSNVTKVELPDTGELFF.

The CDR3 here is CASSEKTGYRNEQYF. DNA for the CDR3: TGTGCCAGCAGTGAGAAGACAGGGTATAGAAACGAGCAGTACTTC. The chain is built from TRBV2 and TRBJ2-7, with TRBD1 matching over 7 bases. J gave up 5 bases and V 3 bases, and 10 bases lay outside the gene matches. CDR1 is SNHLY, CDR2 FYNNEI, per germline. The CDR3 has 15 residues.